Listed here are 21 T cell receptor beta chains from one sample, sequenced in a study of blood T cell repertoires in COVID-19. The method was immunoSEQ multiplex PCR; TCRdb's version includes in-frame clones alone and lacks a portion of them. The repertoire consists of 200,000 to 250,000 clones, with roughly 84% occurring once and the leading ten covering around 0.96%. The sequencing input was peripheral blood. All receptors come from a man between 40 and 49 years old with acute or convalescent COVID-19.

The CDR3 DNA follows: TGTGCCAGCAGCCAAGTTTCCCGGGAAGCTTTCTTT. Translated, it gives CASSQVSREAFF. The rearrangement links TRBV3-1 (or the pseudogene TRBV3-2) to TRBJ1-1; the D is unclear. Trimming shortened V by 1 base and J by 8 bases, and 8 bases separated the two germline ends. Germline CDR1 reads LGHDT; CDR2 reads YNNKEL (reference sequence). The CDR3 sequence is 12 residues long.

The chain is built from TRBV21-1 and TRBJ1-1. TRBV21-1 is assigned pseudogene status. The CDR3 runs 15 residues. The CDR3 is CASSTGQVRGAEAFF. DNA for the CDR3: TGTGCCAGCAGCACCGGACAGGTGCGGGGGGCTGAAGCTTTCTTT.

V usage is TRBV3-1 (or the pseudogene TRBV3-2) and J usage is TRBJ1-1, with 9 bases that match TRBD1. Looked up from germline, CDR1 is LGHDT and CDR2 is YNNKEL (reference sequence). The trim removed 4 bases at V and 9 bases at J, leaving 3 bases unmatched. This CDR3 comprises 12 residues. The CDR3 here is CASSPGTGKAFF. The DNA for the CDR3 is TGTGCCAGCAGCCCCGGGACAGGGAAAGCTTTCTTT.

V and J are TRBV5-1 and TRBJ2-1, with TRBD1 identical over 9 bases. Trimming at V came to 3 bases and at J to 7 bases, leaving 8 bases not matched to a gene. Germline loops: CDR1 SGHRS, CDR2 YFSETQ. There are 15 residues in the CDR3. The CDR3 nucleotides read TGCGCCAGCAGCTGGGACAGGGCTGGGACGAATGAGCAGTTCTTC. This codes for CASSWDRAGTNEQFF.

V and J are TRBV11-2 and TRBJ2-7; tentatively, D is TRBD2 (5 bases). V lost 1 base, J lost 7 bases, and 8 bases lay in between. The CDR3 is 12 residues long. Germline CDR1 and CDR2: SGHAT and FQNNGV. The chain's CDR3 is CASSLASGEQYF. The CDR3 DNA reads TGTGCCAGCAGCTTAGCCTCGGGGGAGCAGTACTTC.

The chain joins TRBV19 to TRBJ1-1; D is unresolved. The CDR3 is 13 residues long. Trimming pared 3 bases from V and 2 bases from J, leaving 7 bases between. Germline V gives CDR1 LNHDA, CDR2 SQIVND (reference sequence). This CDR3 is CASSMRFNTEAFF. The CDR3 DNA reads TGTGCCAGTAGTATGCGGTTCAACACTGAAGCTTTCTTT.

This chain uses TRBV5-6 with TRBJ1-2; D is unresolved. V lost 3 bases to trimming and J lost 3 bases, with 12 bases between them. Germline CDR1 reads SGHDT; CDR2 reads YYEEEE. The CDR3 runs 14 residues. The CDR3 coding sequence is TGTGCCAGCAGCTACGGTGAGAGGTACTATGGCTACACCTTC. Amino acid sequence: CASSYGERYYGYTF.

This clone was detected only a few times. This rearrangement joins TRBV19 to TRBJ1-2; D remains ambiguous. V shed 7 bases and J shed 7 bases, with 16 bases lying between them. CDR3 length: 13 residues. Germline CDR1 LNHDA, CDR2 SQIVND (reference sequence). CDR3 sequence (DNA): TGTGCCAGTAAATTCCGGCTTGCGGGTGGCTACACCTTC. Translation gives CASKFRLAGGYTF.

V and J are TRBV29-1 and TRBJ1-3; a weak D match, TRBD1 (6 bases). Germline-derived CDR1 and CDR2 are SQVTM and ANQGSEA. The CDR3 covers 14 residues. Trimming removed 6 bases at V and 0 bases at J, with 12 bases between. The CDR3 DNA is TGCAGCGTCGCAGACAGGCTCTCTGGAAACACCATATATTTT. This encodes CSVADRLSGNTIYF.

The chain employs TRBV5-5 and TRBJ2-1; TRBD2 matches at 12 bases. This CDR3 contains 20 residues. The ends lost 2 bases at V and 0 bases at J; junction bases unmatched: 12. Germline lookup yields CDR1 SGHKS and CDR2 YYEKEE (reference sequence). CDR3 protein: CASSFPATSGGTFSYNEQFF. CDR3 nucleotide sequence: TGTGCCAGCAGCTTCCCTGCAACTAGCGGGGGGACCTTCTCCTACAATGAGCAGTTCTTC.

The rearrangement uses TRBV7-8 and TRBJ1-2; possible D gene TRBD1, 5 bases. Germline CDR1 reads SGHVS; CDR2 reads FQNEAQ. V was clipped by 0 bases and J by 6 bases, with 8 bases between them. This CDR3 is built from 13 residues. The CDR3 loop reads CASSLATDHGYTF. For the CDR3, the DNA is TGTGCCAGCAGCTTAGCGACAGATCATGGCTACACCTTC. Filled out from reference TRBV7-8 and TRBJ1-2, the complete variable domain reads GAGVSQSPRYKVAKRGQDVALRCDPISGHVSLFWYQQALGQGPEFLTYFQNEAQLDKSGLPSDRFFAERPEGSVSTLKIQRTQQEDSAVYLCASSLATDHGYTFGSGTRLTVV.

CDR3 sequence reads: CASSLSGQGTGRETQYF. DNA of the CDR3: TGTGCCAGCAGTTTATCTGGACAGGGGACGGGTCGGGAGACCCAGTACTTC. The rearrangement uses TRBV28 and TRBJ2-5; TRBD1 agrees at 9 bases. Trimming cost V 1 base and J 5 bases; bases outside gene matches: 11. CDR1 and CDR2 (germline): MDHEN, SYDVKM. The CDR3 runs 17 residues. The whole variable domain, filled in from reference TRBV28 and TRBJ2-5, reads DVKVTQSSRYLVKRTGEKVFLECVQDMDHENMFWYRQDPGLGLRLIYFSYDVKMKEKGDIPEGYSVSREKKERFSLILESASTNQTSMYLCASSLSGQGTGRETQYFGPGTRLLVL.

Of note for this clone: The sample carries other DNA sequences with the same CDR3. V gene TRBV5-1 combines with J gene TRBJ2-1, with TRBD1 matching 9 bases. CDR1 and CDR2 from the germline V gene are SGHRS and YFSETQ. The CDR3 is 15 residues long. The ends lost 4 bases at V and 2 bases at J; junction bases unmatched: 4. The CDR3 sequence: CASSPGTGTYNEQFF. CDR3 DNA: TGCGCCAGCAGCCCCGGGACAGGGACCTACAATGAGCAGTTCTTC.

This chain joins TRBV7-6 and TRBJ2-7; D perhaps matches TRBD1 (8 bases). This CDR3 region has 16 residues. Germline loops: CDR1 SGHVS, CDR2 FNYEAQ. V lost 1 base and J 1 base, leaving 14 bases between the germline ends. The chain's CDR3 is CASSLEGGTGSYEQYF. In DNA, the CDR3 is TGTGCCAGCAGCTTAGAGGGAGGGACAGGTTCCTACGAGCAGTACTTC.

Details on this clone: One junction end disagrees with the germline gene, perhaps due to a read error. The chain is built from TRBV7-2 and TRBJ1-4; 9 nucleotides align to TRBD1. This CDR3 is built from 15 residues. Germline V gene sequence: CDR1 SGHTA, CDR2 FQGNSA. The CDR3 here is CASSPGDRANEKLFF. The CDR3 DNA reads TGTGCCAGCAGCCCGGGGGACAGGGCTAACGAAAAACTGTTTTTT.

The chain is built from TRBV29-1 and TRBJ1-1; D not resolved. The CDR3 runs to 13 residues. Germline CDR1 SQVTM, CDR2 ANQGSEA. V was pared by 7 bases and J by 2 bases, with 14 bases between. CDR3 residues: CSAEVGFNTEAFF. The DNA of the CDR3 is TGCAGCGCGGAAGTGGGCTTTAACACTGAAGCTTTCTTT.

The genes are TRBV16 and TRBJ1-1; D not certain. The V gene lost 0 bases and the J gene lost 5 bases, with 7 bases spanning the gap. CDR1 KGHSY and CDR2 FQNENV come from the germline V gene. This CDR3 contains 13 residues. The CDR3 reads CASSQSRETEAFF. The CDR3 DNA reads TGTGCCAGCAGCCAATCAAGGGAGACTGAAGCTTTCTTT.

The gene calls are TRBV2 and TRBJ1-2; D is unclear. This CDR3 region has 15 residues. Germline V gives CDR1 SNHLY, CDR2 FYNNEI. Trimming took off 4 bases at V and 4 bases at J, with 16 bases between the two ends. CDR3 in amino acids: CASSVSRLGSYGYTF. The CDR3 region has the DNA TGTGCCAGCAGTGTTTCCAGACTAGGGAGCTATGGCTACACCTTC.

The CDR3 DNA reads as TGTGCCAGCAGTTTAACAGGGGGAACAACTAATGAAAAACTGTTTTTT. Amino acid sequence: CASSLTGGTTNEKLFF. The chain combines TRBV6-5 with TRBJ1-4, with 8 bases fitting TRBD1. The CDR3 sequence is 16 residues long. V was pared by 4 bases and J by 0 bases, with 4 bases of the junction left unmatched. Looked up from germline, CDR1 is MNHEY and CDR2 is SVGAGI.

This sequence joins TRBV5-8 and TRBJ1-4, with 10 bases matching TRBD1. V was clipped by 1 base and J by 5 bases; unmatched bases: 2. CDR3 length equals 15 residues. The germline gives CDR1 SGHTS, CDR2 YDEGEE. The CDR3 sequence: CASSLPGQGNEKLFF. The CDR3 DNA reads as TGTGCCAGCAGCTTGCCGGGACAGGGGAATGAAAAACTGTTTTTT.

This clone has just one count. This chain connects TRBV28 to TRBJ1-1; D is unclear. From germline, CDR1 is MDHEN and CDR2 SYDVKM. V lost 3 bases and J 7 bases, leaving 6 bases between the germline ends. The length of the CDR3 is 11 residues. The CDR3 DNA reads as TGTGCCAGCAGTTTGGCGGATGAAGCTTTCTTT. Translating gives CASSLADEAFF.